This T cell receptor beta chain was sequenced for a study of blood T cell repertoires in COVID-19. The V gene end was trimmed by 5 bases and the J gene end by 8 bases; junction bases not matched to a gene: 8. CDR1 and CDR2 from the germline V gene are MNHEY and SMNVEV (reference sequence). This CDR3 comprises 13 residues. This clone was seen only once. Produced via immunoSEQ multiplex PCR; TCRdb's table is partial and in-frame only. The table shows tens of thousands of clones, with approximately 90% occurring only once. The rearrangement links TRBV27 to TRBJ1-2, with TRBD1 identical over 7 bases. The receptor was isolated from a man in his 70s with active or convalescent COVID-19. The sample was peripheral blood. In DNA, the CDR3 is TGTGCCAGCAGTCCTACACAGGGGTACGGCTACACCTTC. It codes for CASSPTQGYGYTF.